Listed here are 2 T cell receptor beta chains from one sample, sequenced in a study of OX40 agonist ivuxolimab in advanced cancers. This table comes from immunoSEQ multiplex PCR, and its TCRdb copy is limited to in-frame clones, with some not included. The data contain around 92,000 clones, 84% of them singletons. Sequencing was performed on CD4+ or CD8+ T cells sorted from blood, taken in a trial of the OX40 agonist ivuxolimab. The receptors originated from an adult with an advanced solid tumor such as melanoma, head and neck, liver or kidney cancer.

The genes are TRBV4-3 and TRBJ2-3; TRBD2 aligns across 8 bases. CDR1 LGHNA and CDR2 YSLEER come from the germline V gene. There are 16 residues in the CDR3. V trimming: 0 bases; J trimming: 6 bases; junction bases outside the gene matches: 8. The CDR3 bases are TGCGCCAGCAGCCAAGATACAGGACTAGCCCTTGATACGCAGTATTTT. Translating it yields CASSQDTGLALDTQYF.

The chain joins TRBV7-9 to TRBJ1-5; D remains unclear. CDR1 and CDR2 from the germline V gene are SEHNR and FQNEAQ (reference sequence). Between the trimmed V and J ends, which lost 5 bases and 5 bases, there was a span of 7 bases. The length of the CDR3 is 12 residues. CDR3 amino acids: CASSRTDQPQHF. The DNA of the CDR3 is TGTGCCAGCAGCCGTACAGATCAGCCCCAGCATTTT.